This TCR beta chain is from a study of response to subunit inactivated influenza vaccine. This clonotype was recorded a few times. TCRdb redid the calling of the RT-PCR reads with MiXCR, one entry per CDR3 protein. Of approximately 530,000 distinct CDR3 sequences detected, approximately 7.6% appear once; the ten largest clones hold over 10%. The length of the CDR3 is 16 residues. Germline V gives CDR1 SGHRS, CDR2 YFSETQ. Trimming removed 0 bases from V and 2 bases from J; junction bases left unmatched: 5. The TCR comes from a man between 50 and 75 years old who received an inactivated influenza vaccine. The J gene is TRBJ2-5, the V gene TRBV5-1; 9 bases line up with TRBD2. This sample comprised PBMCs from blood, obtained around 25 months after vaccination. The CDR3 loop is CASSLDGGGVQETQYF. The CDR3 DNA reads TGCGCCAGCAGCTTGGACGGCGGGGGGGTACAAGAGACCCAGTACTTC.